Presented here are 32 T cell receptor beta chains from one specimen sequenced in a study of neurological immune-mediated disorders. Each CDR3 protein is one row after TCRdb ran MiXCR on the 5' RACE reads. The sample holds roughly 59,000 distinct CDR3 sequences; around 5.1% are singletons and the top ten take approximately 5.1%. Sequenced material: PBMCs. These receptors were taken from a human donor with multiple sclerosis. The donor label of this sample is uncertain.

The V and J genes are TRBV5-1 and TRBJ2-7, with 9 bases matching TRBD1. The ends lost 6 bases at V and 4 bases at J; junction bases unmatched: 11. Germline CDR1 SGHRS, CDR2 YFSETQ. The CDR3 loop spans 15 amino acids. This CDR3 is CASTTEGTGRYEQYF. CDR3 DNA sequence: TGCGCCAGCACCACCGAGGGGACAGGGAGGTACGAGCAGTACTTC.

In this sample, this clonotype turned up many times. Here the CDR3 reads CASSLDMGLINEQFF. DNA of the CDR3: TGTGCCAGCAGCTTAGATATGGGACTAATAAATGAGCAGTTCTTC. This sequence joins TRBV7-2 and TRBJ2-1, with 7 bases that match TRBD2. Germline V gene lookup returns CDR1 SGHTA and CDR2 FQGNSA. This CDR3 spans 15 amino acids. With 1 base clipped from V and 7 bases from J, the junction kept 7 bases outside the gene matches.

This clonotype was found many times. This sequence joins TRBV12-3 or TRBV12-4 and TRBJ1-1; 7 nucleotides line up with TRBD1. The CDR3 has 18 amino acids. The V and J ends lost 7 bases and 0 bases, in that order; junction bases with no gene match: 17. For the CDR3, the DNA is TGTGCCAGCACTCTTGAACGGGGGTTAGGGGGCCTGAACACTGAAGCTTTCTTT. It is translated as CASTLERGLGGLNTEAFF.

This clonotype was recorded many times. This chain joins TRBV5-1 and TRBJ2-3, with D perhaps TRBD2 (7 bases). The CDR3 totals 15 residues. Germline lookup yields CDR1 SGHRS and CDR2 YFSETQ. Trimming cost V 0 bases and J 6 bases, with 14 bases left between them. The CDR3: CASSLEGGETDTQYF. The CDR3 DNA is TGCGCCAGCAGCTTGGAAGGGGGGGAGACGGATACGCAGTATTTT.

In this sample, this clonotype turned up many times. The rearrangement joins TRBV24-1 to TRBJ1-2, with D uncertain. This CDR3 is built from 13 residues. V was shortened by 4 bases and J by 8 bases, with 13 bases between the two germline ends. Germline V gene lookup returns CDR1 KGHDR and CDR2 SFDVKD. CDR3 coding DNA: TGTGCCACCAGTGACCCTAAATCCTTCGGCTACACCTTC. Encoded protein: CATSDPKSFGYTF.

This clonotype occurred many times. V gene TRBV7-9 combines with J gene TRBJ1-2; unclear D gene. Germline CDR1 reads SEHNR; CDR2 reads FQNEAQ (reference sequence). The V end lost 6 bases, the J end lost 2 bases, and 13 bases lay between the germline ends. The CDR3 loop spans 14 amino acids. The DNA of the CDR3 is TGTGCCAGCAGTCATTCGCGGGCAAACTATGGCTACACCTTC. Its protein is CASSHSRANYGYTF. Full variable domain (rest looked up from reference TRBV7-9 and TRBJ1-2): DTGVSQNPRHKITKRGQNVTFRCDPISEHNRLYWYRQTLGQGPEFLTYFQNEAQLEKSRLLSDRFSAERPKGSFSTLEIQRTEQGDSAMYLCASSHSRANYGYTFGSGTRLTVV.

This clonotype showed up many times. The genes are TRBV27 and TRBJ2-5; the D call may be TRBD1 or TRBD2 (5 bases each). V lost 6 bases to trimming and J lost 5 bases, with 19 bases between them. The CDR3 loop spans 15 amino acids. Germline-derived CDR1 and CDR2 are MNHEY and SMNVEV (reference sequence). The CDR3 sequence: CASRAPGPQSETQYF. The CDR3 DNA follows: TGTGCCAGCAGGGCCCCGGGACCACAGTCGGAGACCCAGTACTTC.

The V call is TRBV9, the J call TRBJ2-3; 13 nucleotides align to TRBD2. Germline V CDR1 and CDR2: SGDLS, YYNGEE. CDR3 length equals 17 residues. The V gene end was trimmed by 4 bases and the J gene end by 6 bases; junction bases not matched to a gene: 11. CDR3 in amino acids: CASSNDMGLAGRDTQYF. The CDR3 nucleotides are TGTGCCAGCAGCAATGATATGGGACTAGCGGGGAGGGATACGCAGTATTTT.

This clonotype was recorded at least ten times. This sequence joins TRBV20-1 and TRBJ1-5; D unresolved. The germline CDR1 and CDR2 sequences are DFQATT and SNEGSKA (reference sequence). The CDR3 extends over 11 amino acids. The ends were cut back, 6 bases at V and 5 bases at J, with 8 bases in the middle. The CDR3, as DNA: TGCAGTGCCGGGTTCGATCAGCCCCAGCATTTT. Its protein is CSAGFDQPQHF.

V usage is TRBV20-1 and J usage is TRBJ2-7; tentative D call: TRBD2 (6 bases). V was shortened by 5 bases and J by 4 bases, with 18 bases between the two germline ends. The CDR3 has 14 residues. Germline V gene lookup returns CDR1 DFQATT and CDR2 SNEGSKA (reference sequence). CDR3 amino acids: CSAVREIASYEQYF. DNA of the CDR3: TGCAGTGCTGTGCGGGAAATAGCTTCGTACGAGCAGTACTTC.

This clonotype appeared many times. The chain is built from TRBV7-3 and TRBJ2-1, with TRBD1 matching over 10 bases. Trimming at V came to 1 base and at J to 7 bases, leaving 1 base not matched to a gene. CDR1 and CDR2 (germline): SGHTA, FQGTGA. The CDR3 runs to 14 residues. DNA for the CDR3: TGTGCCAGCAGCTTAATGGGACAGGGGAATGAGCAGTTCTTC. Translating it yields CASSLMGQGNEQFF.

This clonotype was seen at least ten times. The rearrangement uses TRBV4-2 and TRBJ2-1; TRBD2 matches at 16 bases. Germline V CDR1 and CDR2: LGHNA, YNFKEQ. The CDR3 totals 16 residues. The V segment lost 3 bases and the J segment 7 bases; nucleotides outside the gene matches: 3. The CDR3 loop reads CASSHQGLAGGNEQFF. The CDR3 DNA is TGTGCCAGCAGCCACCAGGGACTAGCGGGGGGGAATGAGCAGTTCTTC.

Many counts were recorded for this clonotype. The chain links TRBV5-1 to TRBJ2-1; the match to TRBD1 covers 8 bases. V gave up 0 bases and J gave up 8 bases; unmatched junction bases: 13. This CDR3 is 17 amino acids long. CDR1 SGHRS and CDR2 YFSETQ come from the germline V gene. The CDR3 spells CASSLAGQGASSHEQFF. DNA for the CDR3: TGCGCCAGCAGCTTGGCCGGACAGGGCGCCTCTTCCCATGAGCAGTTCTTC.

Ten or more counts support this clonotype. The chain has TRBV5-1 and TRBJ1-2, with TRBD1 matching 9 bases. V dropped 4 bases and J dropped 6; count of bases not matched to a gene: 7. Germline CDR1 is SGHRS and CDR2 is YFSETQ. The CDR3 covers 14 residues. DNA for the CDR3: TGCGCCAGCAGCCCCCGTGGACAGGGGAATGGCTACACCTTC. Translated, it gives CASSPRGQGNGYTF.

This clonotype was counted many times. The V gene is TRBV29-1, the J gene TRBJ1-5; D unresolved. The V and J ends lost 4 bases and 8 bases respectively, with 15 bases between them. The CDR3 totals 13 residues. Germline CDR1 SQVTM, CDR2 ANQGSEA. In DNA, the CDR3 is TGCAGCGTTGTACGGACGGACGGGGAGCCCCAGCATTTT. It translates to CSVVRTDGEPQHF.

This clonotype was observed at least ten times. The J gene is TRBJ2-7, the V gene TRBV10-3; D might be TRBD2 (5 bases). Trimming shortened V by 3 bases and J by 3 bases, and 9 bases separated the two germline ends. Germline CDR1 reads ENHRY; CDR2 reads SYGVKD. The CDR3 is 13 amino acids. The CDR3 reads CAISDFGDYEQYF. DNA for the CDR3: TGTGCCATCAGTGATTTCGGGGACTACGAGCAGTACTTC.

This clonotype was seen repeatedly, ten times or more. CDR3 protein: CASSQTGVKNIQYF. CDR3 nucleotide sequence: TGTGCCAGCAGCCAGACAGGGGTGAAAAACATTCAGTACTTC. V usage is TRBV5-5 and J usage is TRBJ2-4; the match to TRBD1 covers 8 bases. This CDR3 contains 14 residues. The germline V gene has CDR1 SGHKS and CDR2 YYEKEE (reference sequence). The junction had 4 bases not matched to a gene; V was cut back by 4 bases and J by 4 bases.

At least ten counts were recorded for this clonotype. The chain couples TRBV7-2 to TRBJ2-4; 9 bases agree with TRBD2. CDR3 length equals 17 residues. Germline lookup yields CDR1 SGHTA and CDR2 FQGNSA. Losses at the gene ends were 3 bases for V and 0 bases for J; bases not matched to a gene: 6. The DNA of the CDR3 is TGTGCCAGCAGCTTTGCGGGGGGGCCGCTAGCCAAAAACATTCAGTACTTC. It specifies CASSFAGGPLAKNIQYF.

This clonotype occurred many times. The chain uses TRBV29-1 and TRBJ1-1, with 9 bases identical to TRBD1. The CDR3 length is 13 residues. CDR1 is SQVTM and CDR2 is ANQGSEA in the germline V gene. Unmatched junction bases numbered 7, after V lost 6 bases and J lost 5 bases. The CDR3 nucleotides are TGCAGCGTGTGGGACAGGGCGACAACTGAAGCTTTCTTT. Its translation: CSVWDRATTEAFF.

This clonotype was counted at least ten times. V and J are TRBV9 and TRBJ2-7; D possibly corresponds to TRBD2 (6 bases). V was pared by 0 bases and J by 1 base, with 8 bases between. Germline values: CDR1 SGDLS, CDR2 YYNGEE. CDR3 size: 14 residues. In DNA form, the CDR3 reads TGTGCCAGCAGCGTAGGACTAGTATCCTACGAGCAGTACTTC. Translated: CASSVGLVSYEQYF.

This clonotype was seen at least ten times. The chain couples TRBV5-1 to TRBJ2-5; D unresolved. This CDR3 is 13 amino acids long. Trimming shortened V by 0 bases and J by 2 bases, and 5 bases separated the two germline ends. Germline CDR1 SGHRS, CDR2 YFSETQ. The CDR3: CASSLAVQETQYF. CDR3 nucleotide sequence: TGCGCCAGCAGCTTGGCCGTGCAAGAGACCCAGTACTTC.

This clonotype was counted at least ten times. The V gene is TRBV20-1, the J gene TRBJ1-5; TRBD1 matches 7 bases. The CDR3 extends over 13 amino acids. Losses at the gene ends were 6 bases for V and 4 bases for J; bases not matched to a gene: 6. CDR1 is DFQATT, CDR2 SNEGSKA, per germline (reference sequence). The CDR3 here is CSAEDRANQPQHF. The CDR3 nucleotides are TGCAGTGCCGAAGACAGGGCAAATCAGCCCCAGCATTTT.

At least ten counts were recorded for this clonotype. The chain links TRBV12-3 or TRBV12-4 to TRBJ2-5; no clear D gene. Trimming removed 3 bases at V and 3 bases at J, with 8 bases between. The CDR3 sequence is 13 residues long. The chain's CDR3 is CASSFGRKETQYF. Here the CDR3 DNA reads TGTGCCAGCAGTTTTGGTAGGAAAGAGACCCAGTACTTC.

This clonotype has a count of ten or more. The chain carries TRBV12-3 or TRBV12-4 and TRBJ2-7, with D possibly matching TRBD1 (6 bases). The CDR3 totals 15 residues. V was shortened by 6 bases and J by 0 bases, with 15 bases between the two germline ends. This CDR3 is CASSNPGQYSYEQYF. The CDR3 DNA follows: TGTGCCAGCAGCAACCCCGGACAGTACTCCTACGAGCAGTACTTC.

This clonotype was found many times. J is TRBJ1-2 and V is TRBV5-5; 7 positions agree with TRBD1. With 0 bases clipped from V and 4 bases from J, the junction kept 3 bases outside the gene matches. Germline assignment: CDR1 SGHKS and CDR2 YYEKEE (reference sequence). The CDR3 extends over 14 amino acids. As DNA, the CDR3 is TGTGCCAGCAGCTTGGTCAGGGGGAGCTATGGCTACACCTTC. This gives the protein CASSLVRGSYGYTF.

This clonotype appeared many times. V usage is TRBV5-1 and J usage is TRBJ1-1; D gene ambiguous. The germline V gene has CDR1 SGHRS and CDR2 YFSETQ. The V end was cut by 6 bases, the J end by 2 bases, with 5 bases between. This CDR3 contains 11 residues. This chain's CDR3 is CASIGNTEAFF. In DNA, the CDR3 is TGCGCCAGCATAGGAAACACTGAAGCTTTCTTT. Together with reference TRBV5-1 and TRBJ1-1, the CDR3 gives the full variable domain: KAGVTQTPRYLIKTRGQQVTLSCSPISGHRSVSWYQQTPGQGLQFLFEYFSETQRNKGNFPGRFSGRQFSNSRSEMNVSTLELGDSALYLCASIGNTEAFFGQGTRLTVV.

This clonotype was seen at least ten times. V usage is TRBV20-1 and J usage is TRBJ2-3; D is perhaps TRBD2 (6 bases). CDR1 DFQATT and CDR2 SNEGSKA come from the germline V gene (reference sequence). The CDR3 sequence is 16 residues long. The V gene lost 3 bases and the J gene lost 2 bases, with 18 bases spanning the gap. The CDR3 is CSASLTGTGYTDTQYF. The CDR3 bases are TGCAGTGCTAGTCTAACCGGGACTGGGTACACAGATACGCAGTATTTT.

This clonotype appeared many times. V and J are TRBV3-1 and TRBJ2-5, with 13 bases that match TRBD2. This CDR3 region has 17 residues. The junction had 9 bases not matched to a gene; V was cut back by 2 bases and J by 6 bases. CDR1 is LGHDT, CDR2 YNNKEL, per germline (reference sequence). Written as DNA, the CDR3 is TGTGCCAGCAGCCAACCCCCGGGACTAGCGGGGATAAAGACCCAGTACTTC. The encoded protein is CASSQPPGLAGIKTQYF.

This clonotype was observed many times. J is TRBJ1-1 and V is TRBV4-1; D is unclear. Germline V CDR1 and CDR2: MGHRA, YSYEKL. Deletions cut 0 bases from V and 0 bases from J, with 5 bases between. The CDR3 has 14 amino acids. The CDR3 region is CASSQDRVNTEAFF. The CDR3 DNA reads TGCGCCAGCAGCCAAGATCGGGTGAACACTGAAGCTTTCTTT.

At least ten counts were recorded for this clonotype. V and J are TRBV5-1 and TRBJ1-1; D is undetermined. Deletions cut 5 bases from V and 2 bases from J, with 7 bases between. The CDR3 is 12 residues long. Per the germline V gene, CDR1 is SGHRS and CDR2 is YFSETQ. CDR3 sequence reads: CASREPNTEAFF. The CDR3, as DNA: TGCGCCAGCAGGGAACCAAACACTGAAGCTTTCTTT.

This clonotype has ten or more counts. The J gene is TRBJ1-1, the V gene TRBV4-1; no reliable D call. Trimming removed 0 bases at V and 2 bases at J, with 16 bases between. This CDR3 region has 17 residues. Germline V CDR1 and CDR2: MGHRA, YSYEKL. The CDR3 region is CASSQDSLGQTNTEAFF. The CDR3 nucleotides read TGCGCCAGCAGCCAAGATAGTTTAGGGCAGACCAACACTGAAGCTTTCTTT.

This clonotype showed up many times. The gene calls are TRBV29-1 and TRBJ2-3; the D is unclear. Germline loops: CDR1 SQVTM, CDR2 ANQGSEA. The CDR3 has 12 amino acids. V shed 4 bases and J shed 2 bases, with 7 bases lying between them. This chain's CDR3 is CSVGRLTDTQYF. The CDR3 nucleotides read TGCAGCGTTGGAAGGCTCACAGATACGCAGTATTTT.